These 24 T cell receptor beta chains originate from one sample sequenced in a study of blood T cell repertoires in COVID-19. Assay: immunoSEQ multiplex PCR; the TCRdb copy retains only in-frame clones and omits some. The table lists 250,000 to 300,000 clones, around 90% of them singletons. Sequenced: PBMCs or T cells enriched from blood (not recorded which). The receptors shown here come from a woman aged 60-75 years in a cohort exposed to, infected with or recovered from COVID-19 (not recorded which).

The chain combines TRBV6-6 with TRBJ1-3; tentatively, D is TRBD1 (5 bases). This CDR3 has 15 amino acids. The V end was cut by 4 bases, the J end by 6 bases, with 16 bases between. CDR1 is MNHNY, CDR2 SVGAGI, per germline (reference sequence). The DNA of the CDR3 is TGTGCCAGCAGTTGGTCAGGGAACGGTATAAACACCATATATTTT. Translation gives CASSWSGNGINTIYF.

Only a few counts were recorded for this clone. The chain uses TRBV15 and TRBJ2-7, with 7 bases matching TRBD1. V lost 3 bases, J lost 6 bases, and 5 bases stayed unmatched. The CDR3 is made up of 13 amino acids. From germline, CDR1 is LNHNV and CDR2 YYDKDF (reference sequence). The CDR3 reads CATSRSTGFEQYF. CDR3 DNA sequence: TGTGCCACCAGCAGGTCGACAGGGTTCGAGCAGTACTTC.

The rearrangement uses TRBV10-3 and TRBJ2-3; 13 bases agree with TRBD2. The V and J ends lost 3 bases and 3 bases, in that order; junction bases with no gene match: 3. This CDR3 comprises 16 residues. Germline lookup yields CDR1 ENHRY and CDR2 SYGVKD. CDR3 sequence: CAISDRGLAGTDTQYF. In nucleotides, the CDR3 is TGTGCCATCAGTGACCGGGGACTAGCGGGAACAGATACGCAGTATTTT.

V usage is TRBV28 and J usage is TRBJ2-3; 10 nucleotides agree with TRBD2. The CDR3 loop spans 16 amino acids. Looked up from germline, CDR1 is MDHEN and CDR2 is SYDVKM. The V and J ends lost 5 bases and 5 bases, in that order; junction bases with no gene match: 10. This chain's CDR3 is CASSQQREGQRDTQYF. The CDR3 region has the DNA TGTGCCAGCAGTCAGCAGCGGGAGGGCCAAAGAGATACGCAGTATTTT.

The chain carries TRBV7-2 and TRBJ1-5; TRBD1 might be the D (6 bases). V was shortened by 6 bases and J by 6 bases, with 15 bases between the two germline ends. In germline, CDR1 is SGHTA, CDR2 FQGNSA. The CDR3 has 14 residues. The CDR3 bases are TGTGCCAGCAGTCCCGACAGGCCGGGTCAGCCCCAGCATTTT. This sequence encodes CASSPDRPGQPQHF.

This rearrangement joins TRBV10-1 to TRBJ1-3; D not resolved. Trimming cost V 3 bases and J 0 bases, with 6 bases left between them. CDR3 length: 14 amino acids. Germline V gene data show CDR1 as WNHNN and CDR2 as SYGVQD (reference sequence). The CDR3 loop reads CASSDSDSGNTIYF. CDR3 DNA: TGCGCCAGCAGTGACTCAGACTCTGGAAACACCATATATTTT.

V gene TRBV21-1 combines with J gene TRBJ2-1; the table's TRBD2 call for D was not verified on the DNA. TRBV21-1 is marked as a pseudogene. The CDR3 extends over 16 amino acids. The CDR3 bases are TGTGCCAGCAGCAAAGCCGGGGGTCGCTCCTACAATGAGCAGTTCTTC. Protein sequence: CASSKAGGRSYNEQFF.

The chain has TRBV11-2 and TRBJ2-7; 10 nucleotides agree with TRBD2. With V trimmed by 6 bases and J by 2 bases, 4 bases remained unmatched. The CDR3 runs 14 residues. Germline V gene sequence: CDR1 SGHAT, CDR2 FQNNGV. The CDR3 spells CASRVLAGTYEQYF. The CDR3 coding sequence is TGTGCCAGCAGGGTACTAGCGGGAACCTACGAGCAGTACTTC.

V is TRBV18 and J is TRBJ2-3; 8 bases agree with TRBD1. J lost 1 base, V lost 3 bases, and 6 bases had no gene match. Germline V gives CDR1 KGHSH, CDR2 LQKENI. The CDR3 sequence is 16 residues long. The CDR3 bases are TGTGCCAGCTCACCCTTAATACAGGGGGGCACAGATACGCAGTATTTT. This encodes CASSPLIQGGTDTQYF.

J is TRBJ2-7 and V is TRBV6-6; TRBD1 matches 7 bases. Germline V gene data show CDR1 as MNHNY and CDR2 as SVGAGI (reference sequence). The V gene end was trimmed by 0 bases and the J gene end by 8 bases; junction bases not matched to a gene: 1. CDR3 length: 12 amino acids. In DNA form, the CDR3 reads TGTGCCAGCAGTTACTCGAGGGGGCAGCAGTACTTC. Protein: CASSYSRGQQYF.

The rearrangement links TRBV19 to TRBJ2-1, with D tentatively TRBD1 (6 bases). Germline V gives CDR1 LNHDA, CDR2 SQIVND (reference sequence). The CDR3 runs 15 residues. Trimming pared 2 bases from V and 5 bases from J, leaving 13 bases between. The CDR3 nucleotides are TGTGCCAGTAGTATATGGGGGCCTAAGGACAATGAGCAGTTCTTC. This gives the protein CASSIWGPKDNEQFF. The full variable domain, in which reference TRBV19 and TRBJ2-1 provide the parts outside the CDR3, is DGGITQSPKYLFRKEGQNVTLSCEQNLNHDAMYWYRQDPGQGLRLIYYSQIVNDFQKGDIAEGYSVSREKKESFPLTVTSAQKNPTAFYLCASSIWGPKDNEQFFGPGTRLTVL.

The V and J genes are TRBV29-1 and TRBJ1-2, with 11 nucleotides matching TRBD1. The V segment lost 6 bases and the J segment 4 bases; nucleotides outside the gene matches: 7. The V gene's germline CDR1 is SQVTM and CDR2 ANQGSEA. This CDR3 is built from 14 residues. The CDR3 DNA sequence: TGCAGCGTAGACGGACAGGGGGCCTCCTATGGCTACACCTTC. Protein product: CSVDGQGASYGYTF.

This clone has just a few counts. This sequence joins TRBV4-1 and TRBJ1-3, with D possibly being TRBD1 (5 bases). Germline loops: CDR1 MGHRA, CDR2 YSYEKL. The V gene lost 1 base and the J gene lost 4 bases, with 14 bases spanning the gap. CDR3 length: 16 amino acids. This CDR3 is CASSQGRGVPGNTIYF. CDR3 bases: TGCGCCAGCAGCCAAGGGCGGGGGGTACCCGGAAACACCATATATTTT.

V is TRBV4-1 and J is TRBJ1-4; 9 bases line up with TRBD1. The CDR3 is 21 amino acids. The ends lost 0 bases at V and 1 base at J; junction bases unmatched: 15. From germline, CDR1 is MGHRA and CDR2 YSYEKL. CDR3 bases: TGCGCCAGCAGCCAAGAGGGGGACCGGGACAGGGATTTAAGAACTAATGAAAAACTGTTTTTT. This sequence encodes CASSQEGDRDRDLRTNEKLFF.

The chain couples TRBV14 to TRBJ1-3, with 8 bases aligning to TRBD1. After removal of 6 bases from V and 3 bases from J, the junction contained 7 bases not matched to a gene. Germline lookup yields CDR1 SGHDN and CDR2 FVKESK. The CDR3 covers 15 residues. The DNA for the CDR3 is TGTGCCAGCAGAAAGCAGGGGGCGAATGGAAACACCATATATTTT. Encoded protein: CASRKQGANGNTIYF.

The J gene is TRBJ1-1, the V gene TRBV5-1; a weak D match, TRBD1 (6 bases). There are 15 residues in the CDR3. The germline V and J ends were trimmed by 0 bases and 6 bases, with 15 bases remaining between them. Germline V gives CDR1 SGHRS, CDR2 YFSETQ. In DNA, the CDR3 is TGCGCCAGCAGCTTGGAGGGTACAGGGTTAGCTGAAGCTTTCTTT. It codes for CASSLEGTGLAEAFF.

The chain combines TRBV18 with TRBJ2-1, with 13 bases that match TRBD2. V lost 3 bases and J lost 9; bases outside the gene matches: 8. This CDR3 region has 16 residues. Germline V CDR1 and CDR2: KGHSH, LQKENI. CDR3 bases: TGTGCCAGCTCACCCGAGCCGGGACTAGCGGGAAGTGAGCAGTTCTTC. It encodes CASSPEPGLAGSEQFF.

V gene TRBV5-6 combines with J gene TRBJ1-2; D gene unclear. With 0 bases removed from V and 4 bases from J, the gap between germline ends came to 10 bases. The CDR3 length is 14 residues. Germline-derived CDR1 and CDR2 are SGHDT and YYEEEE. The CDR3 here is CASSLDEGSYGYTF. The CDR3 DNA reads TGTGCCAGCAGCTTGGACGAGGGATCCTATGGCTACACCTTC.

The V call is TRBV5-1, the J call TRBJ2-5; possibly TRBD1 for D (6 bases). V was clipped by 4 bases and J by 7 bases, with 11 bases between them. The V gene's germline CDR1 is SGHRS and CDR2 YFSETQ. The CDR3 totals 12 residues. In DNA, the CDR3 is TGCGCCAGCAGCCCGGGACAACTGACCCAGTACTTC. It yields the protein CASSPGQLTQYF.

The V and J genes are TRBV28 and TRBJ1-2, with 10 bases that match TRBD1. In germline, CDR1 is MDHEN, CDR2 SYDVKM. V trimming: 3 bases; J trimming: 7 bases; junction bases outside the gene matches: 20. The CDR3 is 19 residues long. The DNA for the CDR3 is TGTGCCAGCAGTTTTCGGTATTACGTCCGGACAGGGGGACTTAGTGGCTACACCTTC. Its protein is CASSFRYYVRTGGLSGYTF.

The chain carries TRBV7-9 and TRBJ2-4; TRBD1 aligns across 8 bases. The CDR3 contains 16 residues. CDR1 and CDR2 from the germline V gene are SEHNR and FQNEAQ (reference sequence). V shed 1 base, J shed 3 bases, and the junction held 5 bases outside the gene matches. CDR3 nucleotide sequence: TGTGCCAGCAGCTTAGACGGGACAGGATACAAAAACATTCAGTACTTC. This encodes CASSLDGTGYKNIQYF.

The J gene is TRBJ1-2, the V gene TRBV24-1; tentative D call: TRBD1 (6 bases). Germline lookup yields CDR1 KGHDR and CDR2 SFDVKD. The CDR3 runs 13 residues. The CDR3 loop reads CDPVRTDYYGYTF. CDR3 DNA sequence: TGTGACCCGGTCAGGACAGACTACTATGGCTACACCTTC.

The genes are TRBV6-6 and TRBJ2-2; 7 bases map to TRBD1. The CDR3 runs 14 residues. CDR1 and CDR2 (germline): MNHNY, SVGAGI (reference sequence). J gave up 6 bases and V 5 bases, and 6 bases lay outside the gene matches. The CDR3 reads CASSRTGVAGELFF. The DNA of the CDR3 is TGTGCCAGCAGTCGAACAGGGGTTGCCGGGGAGCTGTTTTTT.

The chain links TRBV2 to TRBJ1-5; 8 bases match TRBD1. V was clipped by 4 bases and J by 0 bases; unmatched bases: 8. The CDR3 has 17 amino acids. The V gene's germline CDR1 is SNHLY and CDR2 FYNNEI. In DNA form, the CDR3 reads TGTGCCAGCAGTGTTGCCCGGGACAGGAATAGCAATCAGCCCCAGCATTTT. Translated, it gives CASSVARDRNSNQPQHF.